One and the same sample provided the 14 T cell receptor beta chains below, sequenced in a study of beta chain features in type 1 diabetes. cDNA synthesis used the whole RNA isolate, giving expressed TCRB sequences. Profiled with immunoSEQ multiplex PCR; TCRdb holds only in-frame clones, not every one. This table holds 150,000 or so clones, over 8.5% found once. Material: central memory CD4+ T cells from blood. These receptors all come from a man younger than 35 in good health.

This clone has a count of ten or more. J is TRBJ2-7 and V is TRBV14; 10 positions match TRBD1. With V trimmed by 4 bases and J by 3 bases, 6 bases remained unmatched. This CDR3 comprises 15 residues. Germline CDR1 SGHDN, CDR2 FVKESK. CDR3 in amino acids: CASSRGQGGYYEQYF. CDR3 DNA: TGTGCCAGCAGCCGTGGACAGGGGGGGTACTACGAGCAGTACTTC.

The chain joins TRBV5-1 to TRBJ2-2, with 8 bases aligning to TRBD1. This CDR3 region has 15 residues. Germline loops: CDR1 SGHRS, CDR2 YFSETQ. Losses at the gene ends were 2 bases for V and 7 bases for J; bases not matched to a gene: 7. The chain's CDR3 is CASSFKTGAGGELFF. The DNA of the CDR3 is TGCGCCAGCAGCTTTAAGACAGGGGCAGGCGGGGAGCTGTTTTTT. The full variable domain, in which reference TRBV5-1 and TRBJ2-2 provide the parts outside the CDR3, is KAGVTQTPRYLIKTRGQQVTLSCSPISGHRSVSWYQQTPGQGLQFLFEYFSETQRNKGNFPGRFSGRQFSNSRSEMNVSTLELGDSALYLCASSFKTGAGGELFFGEGSRLTVL.

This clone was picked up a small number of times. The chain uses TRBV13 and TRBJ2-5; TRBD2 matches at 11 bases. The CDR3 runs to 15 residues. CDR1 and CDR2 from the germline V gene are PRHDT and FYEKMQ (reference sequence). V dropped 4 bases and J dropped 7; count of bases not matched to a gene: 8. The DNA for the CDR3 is TGTGCCAGCAGCTGGGGACTAGCGGCGGGAGCGACCCAGTACTTC. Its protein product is CASSWGLAAGATQYF.

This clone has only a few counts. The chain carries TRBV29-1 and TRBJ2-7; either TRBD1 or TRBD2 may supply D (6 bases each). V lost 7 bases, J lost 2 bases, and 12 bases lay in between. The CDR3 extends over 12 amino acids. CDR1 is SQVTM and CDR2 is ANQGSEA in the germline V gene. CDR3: CSAGAYAYEQYF. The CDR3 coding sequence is TGCAGCGCGGGGGCCTACGCCTACGAGCAGTACTTC.

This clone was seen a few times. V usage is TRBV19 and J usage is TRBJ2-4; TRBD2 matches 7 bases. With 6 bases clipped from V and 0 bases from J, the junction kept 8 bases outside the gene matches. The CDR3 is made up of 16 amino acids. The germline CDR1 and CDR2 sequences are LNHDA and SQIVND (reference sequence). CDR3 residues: CASRRAGQLAKNIQYF. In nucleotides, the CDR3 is TGTGCCAGTAGGAGAGCGGGGCAACTAGCCAAAAACATTCAGTACTTC.

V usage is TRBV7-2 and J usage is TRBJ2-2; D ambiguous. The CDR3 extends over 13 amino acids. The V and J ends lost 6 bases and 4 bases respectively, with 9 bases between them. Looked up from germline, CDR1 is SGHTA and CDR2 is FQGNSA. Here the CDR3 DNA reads TGTGCCAGCAGATTTACAACCACCGGGGAGCTGTTTTTT. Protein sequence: CASRFTTTGELFF. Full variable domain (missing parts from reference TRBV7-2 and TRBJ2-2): GAGVSQSPSNKVTEKGKDVELRCDPISGHTALYWYRQSLGQGLEFLIYFQGNSAPDKSGLPSDRFSAERTGGSVSTLTIQRTQQEDSAVYLCASRFTTTGELFFGEGSRLTVL.

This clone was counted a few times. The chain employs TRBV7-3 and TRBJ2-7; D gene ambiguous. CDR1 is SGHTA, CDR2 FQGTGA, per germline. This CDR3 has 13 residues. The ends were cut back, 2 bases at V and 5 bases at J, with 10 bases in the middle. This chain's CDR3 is CASSLAPGNEQYF. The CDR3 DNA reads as TGTGCCAGCAGCTTAGCCCCCGGCAACGAGCAGTACTTC. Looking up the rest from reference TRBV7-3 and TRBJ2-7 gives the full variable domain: GAGVSQTPSNKVTEKGKYVELRCDPISGHTALYWYRQSLGQGPEFLIYFQGTGAADDSGLPNDRFFAVRPEGSVSTLKIQRTERGDSAVYLCASSLAPGNEQYFGPGTRLTVT.

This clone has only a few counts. CDR3 amino acids: CASSLERGGGSYEQYF. DNA for the CDR3: TGTGCCAGCAGCTTAGAACGCGGAGGGGGCTCCTACGAGCAGTACTTC. The chain joins TRBV11-3 to TRBJ2-7; D may match TRBD1 or TRBD2 (6 bases each). Germline V gene data show CDR1 as SGHNT and CDR2 as YENEEA. There are 16 residues in the CDR3. The V end was cut by 0 bases, the J end by 0 bases, with 12 bases between. Using reference TRBV11-3 and TRBJ2-7 for the parts outside the CDR3, the full variable domain is EAGVVQSPRYKIIEKKQPVAFWCNPISGHNTLYWYLQNLGQGPELLIRYENEEAVDDSQLPKDRFSAERLKGVDSTLKIQPAELGDSAVYLCASSLERGGGSYEQYFGPGTRLTVT.

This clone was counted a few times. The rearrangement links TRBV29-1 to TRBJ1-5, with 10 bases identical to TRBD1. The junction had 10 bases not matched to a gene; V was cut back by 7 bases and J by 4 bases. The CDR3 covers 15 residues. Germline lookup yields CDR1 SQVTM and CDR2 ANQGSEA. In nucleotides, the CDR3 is TGCAGCGCGGCGGAGACAGGGGGCCTAAATCAGCCCCAGCATTTT. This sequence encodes CSAAETGGLNQPQHF.

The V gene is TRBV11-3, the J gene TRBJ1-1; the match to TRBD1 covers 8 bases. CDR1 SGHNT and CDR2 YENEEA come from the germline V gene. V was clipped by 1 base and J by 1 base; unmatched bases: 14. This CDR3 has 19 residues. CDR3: CASSLVGRTGRGRNTEAFF. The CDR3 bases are TGTGCCAGCAGCTTAGTGGGTAGGACAGGGAGAGGGAGGAACACTGAAGCTTTCTTT.

This CDR3 reads CASSEYTQYF. In nucleotides, the CDR3 is TGTGCCAGCAGCGAGTATACGCAGTATTTT. This chain connects TRBV7-9 to TRBJ2-3; D is ambiguous. Trimming stripped 5 bases from V and 7 bases from J, with 4 bases between. The germline CDR1 and CDR2 sequences are SEHNR and FQNEAQ (reference sequence). This CDR3 spans 10 amino acids.

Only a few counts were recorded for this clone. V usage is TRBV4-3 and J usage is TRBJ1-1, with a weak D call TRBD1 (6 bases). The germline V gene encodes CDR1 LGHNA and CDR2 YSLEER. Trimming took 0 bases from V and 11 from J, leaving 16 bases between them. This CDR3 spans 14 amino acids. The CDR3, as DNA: TGCGCCAGCAGCCAAGATACAGGGTCAATGAGCGCTTTCTTT. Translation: CASSQDTGSMSAFF.

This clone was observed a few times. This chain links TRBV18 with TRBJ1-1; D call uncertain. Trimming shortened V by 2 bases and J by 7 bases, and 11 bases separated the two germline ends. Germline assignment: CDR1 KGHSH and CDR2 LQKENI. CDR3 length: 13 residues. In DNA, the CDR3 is TGTGCCAGCTCACCAGGGAGACCCTTTGAAGCTTTCTTT. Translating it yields CASSPGRPFEAFF. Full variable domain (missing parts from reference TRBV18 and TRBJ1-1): NAGVMQNPRHLVRRRGQEARLRCSPMKGHSHVYWYRQLPEEGLKFMVYLQKENIIDESGMPKERFSAEFPKEGPSILRIQQVVRGDSAAYFCASSPGRPFEAFFGQGTRLTVV.

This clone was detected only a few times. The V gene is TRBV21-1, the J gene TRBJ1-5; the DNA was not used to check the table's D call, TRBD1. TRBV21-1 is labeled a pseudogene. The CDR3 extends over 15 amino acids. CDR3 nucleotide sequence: TGTGCCAGCAGCAAAGCCCCAGGCGGCAATCAGCCCCAGCATTTT. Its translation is CASSKAPGGNQPQHF.